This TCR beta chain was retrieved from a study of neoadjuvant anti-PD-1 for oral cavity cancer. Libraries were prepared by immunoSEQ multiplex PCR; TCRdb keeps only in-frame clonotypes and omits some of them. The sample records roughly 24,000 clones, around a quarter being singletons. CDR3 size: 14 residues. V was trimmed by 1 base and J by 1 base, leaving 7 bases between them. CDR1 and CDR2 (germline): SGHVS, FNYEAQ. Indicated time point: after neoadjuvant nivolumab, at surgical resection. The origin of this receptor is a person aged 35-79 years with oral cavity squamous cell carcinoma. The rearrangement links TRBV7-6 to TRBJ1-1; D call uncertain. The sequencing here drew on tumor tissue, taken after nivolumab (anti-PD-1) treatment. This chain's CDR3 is CASSLGQPNTEAFF. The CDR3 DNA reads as TGTGCCAGCAGCTTAGGCCAGCCGAACACTGAAGCTTTCTTT.